Listed here are 29 T cell receptor beta chains from one sample, sequenced in a study of beta chain features in type 1 diabetes. Expressed TCRB transcripts were sequenced, since all the RNA that had been isolated was reverse transcribed. Produced via immunoSEQ multiplex PCR; TCRdb's table is partial and in-frame only. Of about half a million clones detected, approximately 10% appear once; the ten largest clones hold approximately 0.05%. Sequences were obtained from naive CD4+ T cells from blood. Receptor source: a woman under 30 in good health.

The chain is built from TRBV4-1 and TRBJ2-3, with D possibly matching TRBD2 (6 bases). The CDR3 length is 12 residues. The V gene lost 5 bases and the J gene lost 6 bases, with 9 bases spanning the gap. The germline V gene has CDR1 MGHRA and CDR2 YSYEKL. The CDR3 sequence: CASSGTWDTQYF. CDR3 coding DNA: TGCGCCAGCAGCGGGACTTGGGATACGCAGTATTTT.

For the CDR3, the DNA is TGCGCCAGCAGCCAAGCCGCCCAGCGGCAGGCCCCCTACGAGCAGTACTTC. Encoded protein: CASSQAAQRQAPYEQYF. This chain links TRBV4-3 with TRBJ2-7, with D perhaps matching TRBD2 (5 bases). The germline V and J ends were trimmed by 1 base and 2 bases, with 18 bases remaining between them. This CDR3 has 17 residues. The germline CDR1 and CDR2 sequences are LGHNA and YSLEER.

The J gene is TRBJ2-5, the V gene TRBV29-1; 7 bases fit TRBD2. CDR1 and CDR2 from the germline V gene are SQVTM and ANQGSEA. Trimming took 6 bases from V and 1 from J; bases not matched to a gene: 5. The CDR3 is made up of 13 amino acids. CDR3 bases: TGCAGCGTGGGTGGGAGGGCCCAAGAGACCCAGTACTTC. As protein: CSVGGRAQETQYF.

The rearrangement links TRBV30 to TRBJ1-3; no clear D gene. Germline values: CDR1 GTSNPN, CDR2 SVGIG (reference sequence). The CDR3 is 14 amino acids. Trimming shortened V by 1 base and J by 3 bases, and 10 bases separated the two germline ends. The CDR3 loop is CAWSETAFGNTIYF. The CDR3 DNA reads as TGTGCCTGGAGTGAGACGGCTTTTGGAAACACCATATATTTT.

This clone has just a few counts. The chain carries TRBV9 and TRBJ1-2; D remains unclear. From germline, CDR1 is SGDLS and CDR2 YYNGEE. The V end was cut by 3 bases, the J end by 4 bases, with 16 bases between. The CDR3 contains 15 residues. The CDR3 nucleotides read TGTGCCAGCAGCGCCGTAGGAGTCCCCTCCTATGGCTACACCTTC. Translated, it gives CASSAVGVPSYGYTF.

This clone appeared a few times. The chain recombines TRBV23-1 with TRBJ2-7; 15 nucleotides line up with TRBD2. TRBV23-1 is an open reading frame, and its role is uncertain. The CDR3 sequence is 16 residues long. Unmatched junction bases numbered 2, after V lost 1 base and J lost 4 bases. CDR3 sequence (DNA): TGCGCCAGCAGTCAATTGGGGACTAGCGGGAGGTACGAGCAGTACTTC. It translates to CASSQLGTSGRYEQYF.

The gene calls are TRBV4-1 and TRBJ2-1; unclear D gene. Germline CDR1 and CDR2: MGHRA and YSYEKL. This CDR3 spans 17 amino acids. Between the trimmed V and J ends, which lost 1 base and 2 bases, there was a span of 15 bases. CDR3 protein: CASSQVPAGLAYNEQFF. CDR3 DNA sequence: TGCGCCAGCAGCCAAGTCCCGGCCGGGTTAGCCTACAATGAGCAGTTCTTC.

This chain connects TRBV7-3 to TRBJ2-5, with 13 bases aligning to TRBD2. Looked up from germline, CDR1 is SGHTA and CDR2 is FQGTGA. J gave up 4 bases and V 1 base, and 3 bases lay outside the gene matches. The CDR3 extends over 16 amino acids. For the CDR3, the DNA is TGTGCCAGCAGCTTAAGCGGACTAGCGGGGGTAGAGACCCAGTACTTC. Translating it yields CASSLSGLAGVETQYF.

This clone was detected many times. This chain links TRBV29-1 with TRBJ2-5; D remains ambiguous. Germline lookup yields CDR1 SQVTM and CDR2 ANQGSEA. V was trimmed by 3 bases and J by 7 bases, leaving 12 bases between them. The CDR3 is 12 amino acids. CDR3 nucleotide sequence: TGCAGCGTTGATCGCTACCCAGGGACCCAGTACTTC. Its translation is CSVDRYPGTQYF.

V and J are TRBV29-1 and TRBJ1-2, with D uncertain. The germline gives CDR1 SQVTM, CDR2 ANQGSEA. The CDR3 has 13 amino acids. V dropped 4 bases and J dropped 4 bases, with 13 bases sitting between them. CDR3 sequence reads: CSVVPAVGYGYTF. The CDR3, as DNA: TGCAGCGTTGTCCCCGCCGTGGGCTATGGCTACACCTTC.

This clone was counted only a few times. The CDR3 loop is CASSYSGGHEAFF. The CDR3 nucleotides are TGTGCCAGCAGTTATAGCGGCGGACACGAAGCTTTCTTT. V gene TRBV6-6 combines with J gene TRBJ1-1; possible D gene TRBD1, 5 bases. V lost 3 bases to trimming and J lost 8 bases, with 13 bases between them. The CDR3 totals 13 residues. In germline, CDR1 is MNHNY, CDR2 SVGAGI (reference sequence).

This chain uses TRBV27 with TRBJ2-3; possibly TRBD1 for D (6 bases). Trimming stripped 5 bases from V and 3 bases from J, with 12 bases between. CDR1 is MNHEY and CDR2 is SMNVEV in the germline V gene (reference sequence). This CDR3 spans 14 amino acids. CDR3 nucleotides: TGTGCCAGCAGTCCAAACAGGGAAACAGATACGCAGTATTTT. As protein: CASSPNRETDTQYF.

The chain recombines TRBV19 with TRBJ1-2; TRBD1 matches 7 bases. Germline CDR1 reads LNHDA; CDR2 reads SQIVND (reference sequence). The CDR3 is 14 amino acids. V shed 4 bases, J shed 0 bases, and the junction held 2 bases outside the gene matches. CDR3 sequence (DNA): TGTGCCAGTAGTAACGACAGGGCTAACTATGGCTACACCTTC. Translation gives CASSNDRANYGYTF.

V and J are TRBV7-9 and TRBJ2-3; D might be TRBD1 (5 bases). Trimming cost V 4 bases and J 6 bases, with 20 bases left between them. Germline CDR1 reads SEHNR; CDR2 reads FQNEAQ (reference sequence). This CDR3 spans 16 amino acids. This chain's CDR3 is CASSSREQASADTQYF. DNA for the CDR3: TGTGCCAGCAGCTCAAGGGAACAGGCATCGGCGGATACGCAGTATTTT.

In this sample, this clone turned up a few times. The rearrangement links TRBV19 to TRBJ1-5; unclear D gene. From germline, CDR1 is LNHDA and CDR2 SQIVND (reference sequence). The CDR3 extends over 13 amino acids. Trimming stripped 3 bases from V and 6 bases from J, with 9 bases between. The CDR3 nucleotides are TGTGCCAGTAGTATCGGAAGGAGTCAGCCCCAGCATTTT. Translating gives CASSIGRSQPQHF.

This clone showed up just a few times. The chain employs TRBV5-1 and TRBJ1-1, with 7 positions matching TRBD1. CDR3 length equals 16 residues. With V trimmed by 4 bases and J by 0 bases, 9 bases remained unmatched. Germline lookup yields CDR1 SGHRS and CDR2 YFSETQ. CDR3 coding DNA: TGCGCCAGCAGCCAGGGACAGTCGAGGATGAACACTGAAGCTTTCTTT. Translating it yields CASSQGQSRMNTEAFF.

There are a few counts of this clone. The gene calls are TRBV9 and TRBJ2-1; 8 positions match TRBD1. Trimming removed 1 base from V and 10 bases from J; junction bases left unmatched: 10. The CDR3 is made up of 15 amino acids. CDR1 is SGDLS, CDR2 YYNGEE, per germline. For the CDR3, the DNA is TGTGCCAGCAGCGTATCCGGGACAGGTGCTCGGGAGCAGTTCTTC. It is translated as CASSVSGTGAREQFF.

This clone appeared a few times. This chain connects TRBV7-2 to TRBJ2-1, with a possible D match to TRBD1 (6 bases). Trimming took 5 bases from V and 9 from J, leaving 14 bases between them. Looked up from germline, CDR1 is SGHTA and CDR2 is FQGNSA. CDR3 size: 13 residues. CDR3 sequence reads: CASSPGQSGEQFF. CDR3 DNA: TGTGCCAGCAGCCCCGGACAGTCGGGTGAGCAGTTCTTC.

CDR3: CASSAGTGTLEAFF. The CDR3 coding sequence is TGTGCCAGCAGCGCTGGGACGGGAACGCTTGAAGCTTTCTTT. The chain combines TRBV9 with TRBJ1-1; possible D gene TRBD1, 5 bases. The length of the CDR3 is 14 residues. CDR1 and CDR2 (germline): SGDLS, YYNGEE. Trimming pared 3 bases from V and 7 bases from J, leaving 16 bases between.

J is TRBJ2-7 and V is TRBV7-9; the match to TRBD1 covers 9 bases. This CDR3 spans 14 amino acids. V lost 3 bases to trimming and J lost 2 bases; unmatched junction nucleotides: 2. Germline CDR1 and CDR2: SEHNR and FQNEAQ (reference sequence). The CDR3 is CASSLGTGPYEQYF. The DNA for the CDR3 is TGTGCCAGCAGCTTGGGGACAGGGCCCTACGAGCAGTACTTC.

This sequence joins TRBV14 and TRBJ1-6; D unclear. Germline V gene lookup returns CDR1 SGHDN and CDR2 FVKESK. V was trimmed by 0 bases and J by 9 bases, leaving 15 bases between them. The CDR3 runs to 16 residues. The CDR3 is CASSQDRPGNGSPLHF. In nucleotides, the CDR3 is TGTGCCAGCAGCCAAGATCGGCCGGGAAACGGTTCACCCCTCCACTTT.

The chain links TRBV30 to TRBJ2-5; D not resolved. CDR1 is GTSNPN and CDR2 is SVGIG in the germline V gene (reference sequence). This CDR3 has 13 amino acids. CDR3 region: CAIDWVYQETQYF. CDR3 DNA: TGTGCTATTGACTGGGTGTACCAAGAGACCCAGTACTTC.

The table lists this clone with a few counts. The chain couples TRBV15 to TRBJ2-7, with D perhaps TRBD1 (5 bases). Trimming removed 1 base at V and 4 bases at J, with 11 bases between. Germline V gene lookup returns CDR1 LNHNV and CDR2 YYDKDF (reference sequence). The CDR3 has 14 amino acids. CDR3 DNA: TGTGCCACCAGCAGAGGCAGGGTCGGGTACGAGCAGTACTTC. Its translation: CATSRGRVGYEQYF.

V gene TRBV7-9 combines with J gene TRBJ2-5; TRBD1 might be the D (5 bases). The CDR3 length is 14 residues. The V end lost 3 bases, the J end lost 1 base, and 9 bases lay between the germline ends. Per germline, CDR1 SEHNR and CDR2 FQNEAQ (reference sequence). The CDR3 sequence: CASSFGQFQETQYF. CDR3 nucleotide sequence: TGTGCCAGCAGCTTTGGACAATTCCAAGAGACCCAGTACTTC.

The V gene is TRBV7-2, the J gene TRBJ2-5; D gene uncertain. The CDR3 has 11 amino acids. The V gene lost 5 bases and the J gene lost 7 bases, with 8 bases spanning the gap. Germline CDR1 is SGHTA and CDR2 is FQGNSA. The DNA for the CDR3 is TGTGCCAGCAGCAGAACCTGGACCCAGTACTTC. Amino acids: CASSRTWTQYF. The variable domain in full, completed from reference TRBV7-2 and TRBJ2-5, reads GAGVSQSPSNKVTEKGKDVELRCDPISGHTALYWYRQSLGQGLEFLIYFQGNSAPDKSGLPSDRFSAERTGGSVSTLTIQRTQQEDSAVYLCASSRTWTQYFGPGTRLLVL.

The rearrangement joins TRBV25-1 to TRBJ2-7, with 10 bases identical to TRBD1. The CDR3 runs to 13 residues. CDR1 and CDR2 from the germline V gene are MGHDK and SYGVNS. J lost 2 bases, V lost 6 bases, and 1 base had no gene match. DNA of the CDR3: TGTGCCAGCAGGGGACAGGGGACCTACGAGCAGTACTTC. It is translated as CASRGQGTYEQYF.

The rearrangement uses TRBV7-2 and TRBJ2-5; a possible D gene is TRBD1 (6 bases). The CDR3 spans 14 residues. V dropped 2 bases and J dropped 1 base, with 8 bases sitting between them. Germline CDR1 SGHTA, CDR2 FQGNSA. Written as DNA, the CDR3 is TGTGCCAGCAGCTTACAGGGGTCCCAAGAGACCCAGTACTTC. As protein: CASSLQGSQETQYF.

V gene TRBV29-1 combines with J gene TRBJ1-1; the D gene is possibly TRBD1 (5 bases). The length of the CDR3 is 11 residues. Germline lookup yields CDR1 SQVTM and CDR2 ANQGSEA. Trimming removed 5 bases at V and 5 bases at J, with 9 bases between. For the CDR3, the DNA is TGCAGCGTTATCGGGGCGACTGAAGCTTTCTTT. This sequence encodes CSVIGATEAFF.

The chain joins TRBV20-1 to TRBJ2-7, with no clear D. CDR3 length: 11 residues. CDR1 and CDR2 (germline): DFQATT, SNEGSKA (reference sequence). Trimming stripped 4 bases from V and 1 base from J, with 5 bases between. CDR3 in amino acids: CSAILSYEQYF. DNA for the CDR3: TGCAGTGCTATACTGTCCTACGAGCAGTACTTC.